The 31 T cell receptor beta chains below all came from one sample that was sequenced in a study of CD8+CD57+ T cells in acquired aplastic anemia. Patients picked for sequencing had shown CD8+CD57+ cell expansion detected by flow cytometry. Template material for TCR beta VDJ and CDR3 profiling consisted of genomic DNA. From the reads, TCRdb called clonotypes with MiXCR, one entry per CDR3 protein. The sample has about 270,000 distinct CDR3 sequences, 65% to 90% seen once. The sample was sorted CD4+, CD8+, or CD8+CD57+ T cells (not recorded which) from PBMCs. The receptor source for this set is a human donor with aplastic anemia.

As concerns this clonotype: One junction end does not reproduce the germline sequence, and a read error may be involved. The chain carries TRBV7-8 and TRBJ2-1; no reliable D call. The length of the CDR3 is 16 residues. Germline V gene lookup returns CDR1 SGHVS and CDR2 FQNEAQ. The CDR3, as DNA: TGTGCCAGCAGCTTACAACAGACCTATGGCTACACTGAGCAGTTCTTC. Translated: CASSLQQTYGYTEQFF.

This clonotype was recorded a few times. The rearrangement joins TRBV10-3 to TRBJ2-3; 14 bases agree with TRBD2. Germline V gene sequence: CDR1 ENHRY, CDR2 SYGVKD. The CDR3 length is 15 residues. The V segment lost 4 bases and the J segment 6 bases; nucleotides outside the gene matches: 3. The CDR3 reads CAISGLAGGPDTQYF. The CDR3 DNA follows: TGTGCCATCAGTGGACTAGCGGGGGGGCCCGATACGCAGTATTTT.

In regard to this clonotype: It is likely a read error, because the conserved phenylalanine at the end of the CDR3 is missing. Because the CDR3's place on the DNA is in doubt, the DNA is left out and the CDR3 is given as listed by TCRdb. CDR3 amino acids: CASSQGLAGGCSL. The rearrangement uses TRBV7-9 and TRBJ1-2; the table's TRBD1 call for D was not verified on the DNA. The CDR3 sequence runs 13 residues, both termini included. Germline lookup yields CDR1 SEHNR and CDR2 FQNEAQ (reference sequence).

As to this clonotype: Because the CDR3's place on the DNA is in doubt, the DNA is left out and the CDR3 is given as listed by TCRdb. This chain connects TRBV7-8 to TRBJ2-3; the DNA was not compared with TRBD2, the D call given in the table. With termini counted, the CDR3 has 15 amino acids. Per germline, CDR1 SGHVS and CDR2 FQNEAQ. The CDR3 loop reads CASSVAGGSATKYYF.

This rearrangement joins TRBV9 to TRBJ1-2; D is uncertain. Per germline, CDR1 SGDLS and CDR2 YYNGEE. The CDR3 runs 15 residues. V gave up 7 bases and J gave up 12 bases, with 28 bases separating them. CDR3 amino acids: CASGLTGNAQYFDTF. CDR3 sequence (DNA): TGTGCCAGCGGATTGACTGGGAACGCTCAGTACTTCGACACCTTC.

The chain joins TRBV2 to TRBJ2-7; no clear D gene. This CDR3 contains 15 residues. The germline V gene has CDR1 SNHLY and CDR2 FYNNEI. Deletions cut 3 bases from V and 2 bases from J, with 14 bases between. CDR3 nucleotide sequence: TGTGCCAGCAGTGAGCTAGAGCAGCTACCCTACGAGCAGTACTTC. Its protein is CASSELEQLPYEQYF.

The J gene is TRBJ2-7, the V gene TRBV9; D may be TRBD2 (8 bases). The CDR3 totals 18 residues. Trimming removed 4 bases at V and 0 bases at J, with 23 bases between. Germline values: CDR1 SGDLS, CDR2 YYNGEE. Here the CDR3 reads CASSFDPGGGDTSYEQYV. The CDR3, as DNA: TGTGCCAGCAGCTTTGATCCGGGAGGGGGCGACACCTCCTACGAGCAGTACGTC.

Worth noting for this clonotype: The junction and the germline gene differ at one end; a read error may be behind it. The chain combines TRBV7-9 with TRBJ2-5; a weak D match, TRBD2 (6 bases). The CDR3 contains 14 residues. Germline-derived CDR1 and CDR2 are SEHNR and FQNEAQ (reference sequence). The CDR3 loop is CDTSAVSGPETLGF. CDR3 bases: TGTGACACCAGCGCAGTCAGCGGGCCCGAGACCCTCGGCTTC.

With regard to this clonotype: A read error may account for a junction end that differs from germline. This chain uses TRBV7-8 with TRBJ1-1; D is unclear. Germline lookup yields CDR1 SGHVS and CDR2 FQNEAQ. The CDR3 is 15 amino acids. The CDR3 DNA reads TGTGCCAGCAGCTTAGCGGGCCGGCCCGGTACGCAGTCTGTCTTT. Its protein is CASSLAGRPGTQSVF.

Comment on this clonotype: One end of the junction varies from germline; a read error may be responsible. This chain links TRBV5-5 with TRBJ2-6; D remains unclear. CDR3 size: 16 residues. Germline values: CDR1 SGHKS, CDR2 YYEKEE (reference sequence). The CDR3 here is CASSSLGGYGANVLTF. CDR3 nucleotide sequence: TGCGCCAGCAGCTCCCTTGGTGGCTACGGGGCCAACGTCCTGACTTTC.

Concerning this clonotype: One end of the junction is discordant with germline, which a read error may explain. The CDR3 region has the DNA TGTGCCACCAGCATAGGAGGCGAGCAAGAGGCCCAGTACTTT. This encodes CATSIGGEQEAQYF. The V and J genes are TRBV15 and TRBJ2-3, with D tentatively TRBD2 (5 bases). CDR1 and CDR2 (germline): LNHNV, YYDKDF (reference sequence). The CDR3 sequence is 14 residues long.

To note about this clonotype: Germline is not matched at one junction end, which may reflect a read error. The CDR3 bases are TGTGCCAGCAGCTTAGCGCCTGCACACGATGGCCACACCTTT. Its translation: CASSLAPAHDGHTF. The chain links TRBV7-9 to TRBJ2-3; D is ambiguous. The CDR3 runs to 14 residues. The germline V gene encodes CDR1 SEHNR and CDR2 FQNEAQ (reference sequence). Supplemented by reference TRBV7-9 and TRBJ2-3, the full variable domain reads DTGVSQNPRHKITKRGQNVTFRCDPISEHNRLYWYRQTLGQGPEFLTYFQNEAQLEKSRLLSDRFSAERPKGSFSTLEIQRTEQGDSAMYLCASSLAPAHDGHTFGPGTRLTVL.

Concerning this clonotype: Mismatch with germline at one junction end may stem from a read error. The CDR3 is CASSLEGYPDTQF. The CDR3 nucleotides read TGTGCCAGCAGCTTAGAGGGTTACCCCGATACGCAGTTT. The chain joins TRBV7-8 to TRBJ1-1; the D is unclear. The CDR3 runs 13 residues. CDR1 is SGHVS and CDR2 is FQNEAQ in the germline V gene.

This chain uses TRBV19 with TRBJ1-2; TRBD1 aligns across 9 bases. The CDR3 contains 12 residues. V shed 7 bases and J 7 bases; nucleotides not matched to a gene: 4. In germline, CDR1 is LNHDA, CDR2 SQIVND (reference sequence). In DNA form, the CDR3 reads TGTGCCAGTACCGGGACAGGGACTGGCTACACCTTC. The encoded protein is CASTGTGTGYTF. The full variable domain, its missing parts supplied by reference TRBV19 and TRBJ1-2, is DGGITQSPKYLFRKEGQNVTLSCEQNLNHDAMYWYRQDPGQGLRLIYYSQIVNDFQKGDIAEGYSVSREKKESFPLTVTSAQKNPTAFYLCASTGTGTGYTFGSGTRLTVV.

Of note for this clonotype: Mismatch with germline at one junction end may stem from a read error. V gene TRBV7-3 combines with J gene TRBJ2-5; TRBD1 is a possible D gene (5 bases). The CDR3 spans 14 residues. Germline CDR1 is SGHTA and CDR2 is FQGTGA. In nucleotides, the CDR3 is TGTGCCACCAGCAGGGCTAGTCAGCGAGGGACCCAGTACTTC. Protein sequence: CATSRASQRGTQYF. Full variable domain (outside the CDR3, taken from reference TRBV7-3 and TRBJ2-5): GAGVSQTPSNKVTEKGKYVELRCDPISGHTALYWYRQSLGQGPEFLIYFQGTGAADDSGLPNDRFFAVRPEGSVSTLKIQRTERGDSAVYLCATSRASQRGTQYFGPGTRLLVL.

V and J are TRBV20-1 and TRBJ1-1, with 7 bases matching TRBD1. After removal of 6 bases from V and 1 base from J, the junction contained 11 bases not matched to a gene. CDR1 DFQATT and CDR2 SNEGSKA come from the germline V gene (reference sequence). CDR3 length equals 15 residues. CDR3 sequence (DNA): TGCAGTGCCAGCAGGGGGGGACGCAAGAACACTGAAGCTTTCTTT. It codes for CSASRGGRKNTEAFF.

The CDR3 sequence is CASSMAGDADYGYFF. CDR3 coding DNA: TGTGCCAGTAGCATGGCGGGGGACGCCGACTATGGCTACTTCTTC. The chain has TRBV7-2 and TRBJ2-1; TRBD2 aligns across 7 bases. With V trimmed by 9 bases and J by 16 bases, 24 bases remained unmatched. The CDR3 sequence is 15 residues long. Germline values: CDR1 SGHTA, CDR2 FQGNSA. The full variable domain, its missing parts supplied by reference TRBV7-2 and TRBJ2-1, is GAGVSQSPSNKVTEKGKDVELRCDPISGHTALYWYRQSLGQGLEFLIYFQGNSAPDKSGLPSDRFSAERTGGSVSTLTIQRTQQEDSAVYLCASSMAGDADYGYFFGPGTRLTVL.

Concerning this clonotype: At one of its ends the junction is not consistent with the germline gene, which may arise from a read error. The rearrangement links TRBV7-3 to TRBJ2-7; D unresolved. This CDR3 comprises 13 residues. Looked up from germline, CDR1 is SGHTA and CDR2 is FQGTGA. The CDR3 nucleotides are TGCGCCAGCTGCTTTACAACCTCCTCCGTGCAGTACTTC. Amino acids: CASCFTTSSVQYF.

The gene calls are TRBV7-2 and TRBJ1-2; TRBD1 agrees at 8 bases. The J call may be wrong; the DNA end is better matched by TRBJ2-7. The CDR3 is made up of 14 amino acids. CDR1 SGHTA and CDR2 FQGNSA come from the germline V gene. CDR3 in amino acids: CASSPNRGDYEQYF. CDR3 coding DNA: TGTGCCAGCAGCCCGAACAGGGGGGATTACGAGCAGTACTTC.

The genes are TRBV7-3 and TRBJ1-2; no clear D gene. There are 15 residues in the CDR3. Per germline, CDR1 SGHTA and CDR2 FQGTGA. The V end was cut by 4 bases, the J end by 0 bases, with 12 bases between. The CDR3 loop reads CASSSDENSNYGYTF. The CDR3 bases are TGTGCCAGCAGCTCCGACGAGAACTCTAACTATGGCTACACCTTC.

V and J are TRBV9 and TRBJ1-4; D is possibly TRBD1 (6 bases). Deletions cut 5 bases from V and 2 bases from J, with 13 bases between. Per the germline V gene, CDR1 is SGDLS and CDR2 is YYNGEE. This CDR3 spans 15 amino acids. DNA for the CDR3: TGTGCCAGCAGTAAATCAGGGGCTACTAATGAAAAACTGTTTTTT. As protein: CASSKSGATNEKLFF.

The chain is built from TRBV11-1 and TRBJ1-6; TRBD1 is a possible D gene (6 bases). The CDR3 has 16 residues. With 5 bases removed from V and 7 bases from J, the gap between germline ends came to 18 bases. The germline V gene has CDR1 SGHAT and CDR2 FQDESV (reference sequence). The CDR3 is CASSGGRGTNNSPLHF. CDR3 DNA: TGTGCCAGCAGCGGCGGACGGGGGACAAACAATTCACCCCTCCACTTT.

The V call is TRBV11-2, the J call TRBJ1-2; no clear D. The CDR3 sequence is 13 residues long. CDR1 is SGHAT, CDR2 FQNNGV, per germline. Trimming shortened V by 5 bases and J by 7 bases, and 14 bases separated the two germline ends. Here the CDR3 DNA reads TGTGCCAGCAGCCCCGCAATGAACAGTGGCTACACCTTC. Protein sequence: CASSPAMNSGYTF.

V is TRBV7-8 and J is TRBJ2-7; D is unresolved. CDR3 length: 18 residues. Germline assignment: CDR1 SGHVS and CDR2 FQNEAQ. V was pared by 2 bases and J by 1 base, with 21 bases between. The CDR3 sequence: CASSLPPGAEALSYEQYV. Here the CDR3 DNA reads TGTGCCAGCAGCTTACCTCCAGGCGCCGAAGCGCTTTCCTACGAGCAGTACGTC.

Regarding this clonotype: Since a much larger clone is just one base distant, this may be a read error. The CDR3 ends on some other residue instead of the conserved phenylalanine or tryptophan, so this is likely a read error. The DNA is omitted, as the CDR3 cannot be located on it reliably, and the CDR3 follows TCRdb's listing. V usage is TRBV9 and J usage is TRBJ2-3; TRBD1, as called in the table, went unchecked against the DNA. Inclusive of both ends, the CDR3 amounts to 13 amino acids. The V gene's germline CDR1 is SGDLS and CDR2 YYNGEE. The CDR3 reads CASSADSASYNSP.

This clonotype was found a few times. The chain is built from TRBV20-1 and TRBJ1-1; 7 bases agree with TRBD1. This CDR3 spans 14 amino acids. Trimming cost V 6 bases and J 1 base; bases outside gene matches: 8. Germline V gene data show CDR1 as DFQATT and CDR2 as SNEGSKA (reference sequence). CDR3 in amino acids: CSAHNRGANTEAFF. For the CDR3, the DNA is TGCAGTGCCCATAACAGGGGAGCGAACACTGAAGCTTTCTTT.

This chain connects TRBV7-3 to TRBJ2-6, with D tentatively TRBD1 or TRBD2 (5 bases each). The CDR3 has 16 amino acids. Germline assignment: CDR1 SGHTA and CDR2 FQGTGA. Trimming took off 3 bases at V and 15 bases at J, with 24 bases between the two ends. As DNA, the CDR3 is TGTGCCAGCAGCTTTGCGCCAGACGGGGCAGCCCTCGCCCTGACTTTC. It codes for CASSFAPDGAALALTF.

CDR3 nucleotides: TGTGCCAGCAGCTTCATAGGGGGAGGCTACGAGCAGTACTTC. Translating gives CASSFIGGGYEQYF. The chain links TRBV7-9 to TRBJ2-7; D possibly uses TRBD1 or TRBD2 (6 bases each). V dropped 3 bases and J dropped 3 bases, with 12 bases sitting between them. Germline V gene sequence: CDR1 SEHNR, CDR2 FQNEAQ (reference sequence). The CDR3 consists of 14 residues.

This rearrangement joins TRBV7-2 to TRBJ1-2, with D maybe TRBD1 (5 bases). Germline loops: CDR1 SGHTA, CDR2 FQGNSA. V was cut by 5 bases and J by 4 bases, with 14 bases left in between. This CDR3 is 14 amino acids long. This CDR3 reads CASSQDAGGYGYTF. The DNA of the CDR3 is TGTGCCAGCAGCCAGGACGCCGGGGGCTATGGCTACACCTTC.

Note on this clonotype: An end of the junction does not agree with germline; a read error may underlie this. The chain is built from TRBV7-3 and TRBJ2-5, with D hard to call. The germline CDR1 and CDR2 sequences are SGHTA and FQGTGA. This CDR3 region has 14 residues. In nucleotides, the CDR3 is TGTGCCAGCAGCCCCTGGGGTAGCACAGAGACGCAGTACTTC. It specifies CASSPWGSTETQYF.

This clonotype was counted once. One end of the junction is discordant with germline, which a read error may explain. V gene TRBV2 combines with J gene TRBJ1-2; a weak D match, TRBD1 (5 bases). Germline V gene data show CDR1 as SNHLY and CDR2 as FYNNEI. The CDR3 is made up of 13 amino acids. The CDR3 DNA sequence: TGTGCCAGCGGGGACGGCCTCACAGGTGCGCAGTCCTTT. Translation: CASGDGLTGAQSF.